The source of this TCR beta chain is a study of cytomegalovirus exposure and HLA in healthy donors. Study outcomes and limitations: Cytomegalovirus association was listed for 150 or so TCR beta chains. Most TCRs appeared rarely, but some public TCRs recurred in many donors.

The assay was immunoSEQ multiplex PCR, and TCRdb's table has in-frame clones only and misses some. The sample contains a few hundred thousand clones, roughly 90% of which appear only once. A note on this clone: Its specificity is unknown.

CDR1 is SGHTA, CDR2 FQGNSA, per germline. V was pared by 5 bases and J by 3 bases, with 8 bases of the junction left unmatched. This CDR3 is 17 amino acids long. The sample comprised PBMCs. This receptor was identified in a woman between 18 and 29 years old in good health and CMV-seronegative. The chain employs TRBV7-2 and TRBJ2-7; TRBD2 aligns across 15 bases. The DNA for the CDR3 is TGTGCCAGCAGCCCATCATTGGGACTAGCGGGGGGCTACGAGCAGTACTTC. This encodes CASSPSLGLAGGYEQYF.